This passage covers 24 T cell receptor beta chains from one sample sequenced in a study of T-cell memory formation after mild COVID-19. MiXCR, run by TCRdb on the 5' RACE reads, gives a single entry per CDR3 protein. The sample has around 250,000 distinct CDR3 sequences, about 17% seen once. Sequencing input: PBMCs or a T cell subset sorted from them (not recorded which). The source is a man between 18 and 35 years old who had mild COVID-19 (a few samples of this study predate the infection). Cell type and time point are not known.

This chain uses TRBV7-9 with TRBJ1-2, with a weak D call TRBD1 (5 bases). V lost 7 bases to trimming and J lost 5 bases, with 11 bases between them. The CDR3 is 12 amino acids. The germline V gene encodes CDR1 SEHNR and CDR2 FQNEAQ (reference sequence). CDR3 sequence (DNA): TGTGCCAGCACACAGGAGCTGTATGGCTACACCTTC. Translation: CASTQELYGYTF.

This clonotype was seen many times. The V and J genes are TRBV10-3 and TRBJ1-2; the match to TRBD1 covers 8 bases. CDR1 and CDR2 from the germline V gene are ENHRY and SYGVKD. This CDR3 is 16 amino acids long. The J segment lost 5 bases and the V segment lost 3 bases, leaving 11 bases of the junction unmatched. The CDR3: CAISDGGQDLKYGYTF. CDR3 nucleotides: TGTGCCATCAGTGATGGGGGACAGGACCTTAAATATGGCTACACCTTC.

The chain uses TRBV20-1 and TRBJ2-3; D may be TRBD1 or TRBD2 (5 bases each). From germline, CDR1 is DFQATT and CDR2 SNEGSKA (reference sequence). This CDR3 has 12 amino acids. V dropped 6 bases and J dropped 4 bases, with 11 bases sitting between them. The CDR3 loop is CSANGAPDTQYF. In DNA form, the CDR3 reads TGCAGTGCAAACGGGGCGCCAGATACGCAGTATTTT.

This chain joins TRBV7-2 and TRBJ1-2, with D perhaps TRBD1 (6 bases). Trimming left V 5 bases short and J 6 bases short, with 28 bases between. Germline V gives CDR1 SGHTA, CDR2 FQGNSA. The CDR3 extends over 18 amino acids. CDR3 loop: CASSPSIPGALRGDGYTF. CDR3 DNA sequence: TGTGCCAGCAGCCCAAGCATTCCGGGGGCTTTGAGAGGAGATGGCTACACCTTC.

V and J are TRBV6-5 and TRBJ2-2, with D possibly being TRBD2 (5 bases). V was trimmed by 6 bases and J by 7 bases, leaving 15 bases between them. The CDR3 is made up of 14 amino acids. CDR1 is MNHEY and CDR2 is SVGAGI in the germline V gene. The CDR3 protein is CASSPLFGGGELFF. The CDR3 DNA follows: TGTGCCAGCAGCCCCCTTTTTGGAGGCGGGGAGCTGTTTTTT.

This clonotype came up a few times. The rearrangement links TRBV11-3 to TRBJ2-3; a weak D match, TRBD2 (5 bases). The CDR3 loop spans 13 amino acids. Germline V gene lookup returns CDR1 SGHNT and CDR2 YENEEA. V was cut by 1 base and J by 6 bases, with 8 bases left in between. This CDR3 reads CASSLGERDTQYF. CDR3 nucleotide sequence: TGTGCCAGCAGCTTAGGGGAGCGGGATACGCAGTATTTT.

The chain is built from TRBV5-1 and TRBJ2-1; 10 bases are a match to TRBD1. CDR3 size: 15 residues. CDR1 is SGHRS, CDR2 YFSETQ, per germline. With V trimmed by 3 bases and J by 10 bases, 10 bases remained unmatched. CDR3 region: CASSSSGTGVREQFF. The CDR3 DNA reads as TGCGCCAGCAGCTCGTCCGGGACAGGGGTGAGGGAGCAGTTCTTC.

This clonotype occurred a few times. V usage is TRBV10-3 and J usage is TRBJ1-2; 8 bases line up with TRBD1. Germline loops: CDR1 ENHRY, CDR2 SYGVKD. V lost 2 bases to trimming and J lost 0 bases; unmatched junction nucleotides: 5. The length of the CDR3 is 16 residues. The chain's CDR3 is CAISEKGQDTNYGYTF. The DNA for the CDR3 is TGTGCCATCAGTGAGAAGGGACAGGACACTAACTATGGCTACACCTTC.

The CDR3 is CASSLSEGEQFF. CDR3 nucleotide sequence: TGTGCCAGCAGTTTATCCGAGGGGGAGCAGTTCTTC. The rearrangement links TRBV27 to TRBJ2-1; tentatively, D is TRBD1 or TRBD2 (5 bases each). Germline CDR1 and CDR2: MNHEY and SMNVEV (reference sequence). With 0 bases removed from V and 10 bases from J, the gap between germline ends came to 7 bases. The CDR3 spans 12 residues.

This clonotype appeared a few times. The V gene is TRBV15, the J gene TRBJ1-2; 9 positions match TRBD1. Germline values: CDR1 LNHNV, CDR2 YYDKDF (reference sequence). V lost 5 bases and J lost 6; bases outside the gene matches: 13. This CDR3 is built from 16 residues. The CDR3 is CATSQTGTGPIDGYTF. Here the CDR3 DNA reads TGTGCCACCAGCCAAACCGGGACAGGGCCGATTGATGGCTACACCTTC.

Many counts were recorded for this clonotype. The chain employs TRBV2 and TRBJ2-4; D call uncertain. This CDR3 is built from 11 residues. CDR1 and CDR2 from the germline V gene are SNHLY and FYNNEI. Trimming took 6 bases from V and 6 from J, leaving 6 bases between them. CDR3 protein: CASRGANIQYF. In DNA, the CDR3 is TGTGCCAGCAGGGGCGCAAACATTCAGTACTTC.

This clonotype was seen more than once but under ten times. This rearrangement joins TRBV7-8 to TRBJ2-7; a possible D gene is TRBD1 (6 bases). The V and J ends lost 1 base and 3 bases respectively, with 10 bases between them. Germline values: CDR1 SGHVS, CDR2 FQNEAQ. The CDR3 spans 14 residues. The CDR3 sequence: CASSLGGRGYEQYV. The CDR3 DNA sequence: TGTGCCAGCAGCTTAGGCGGCAGGGGCTACGAGCAGTACGTC.

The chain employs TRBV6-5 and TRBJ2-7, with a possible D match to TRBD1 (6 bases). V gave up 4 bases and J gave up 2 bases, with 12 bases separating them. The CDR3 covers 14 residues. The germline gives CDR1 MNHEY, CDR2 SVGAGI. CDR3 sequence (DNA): TGTGCCAGCAGTTCGGGACATAGAGCCTACGAGCAGTACTTC. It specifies CASSSGHRAYEQYF.

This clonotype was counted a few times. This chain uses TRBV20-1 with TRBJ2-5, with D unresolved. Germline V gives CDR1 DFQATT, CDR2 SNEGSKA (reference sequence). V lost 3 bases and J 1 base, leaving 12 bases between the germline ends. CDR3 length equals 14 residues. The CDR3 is CSARIGQTQETQYF. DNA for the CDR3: TGCAGTGCTAGGATAGGGCAGACCCAAGAGACCCAGTACTTC.

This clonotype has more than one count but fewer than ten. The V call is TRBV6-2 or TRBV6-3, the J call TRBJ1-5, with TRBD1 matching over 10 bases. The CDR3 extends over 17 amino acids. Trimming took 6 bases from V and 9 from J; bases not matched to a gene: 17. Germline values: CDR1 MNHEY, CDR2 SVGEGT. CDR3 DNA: TGTGCCAGCAGCTATTCCCCCGGGACAGGGGATGTTCGGCCCCAGCATTTT. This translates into CASSYSPGTGDVRPQHF.

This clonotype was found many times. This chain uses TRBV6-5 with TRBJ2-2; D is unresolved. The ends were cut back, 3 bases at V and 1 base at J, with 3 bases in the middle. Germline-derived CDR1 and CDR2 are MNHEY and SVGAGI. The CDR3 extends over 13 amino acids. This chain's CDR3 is CASSYLNTGELFF. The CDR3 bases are TGTGCCAGCAGTTATTTGAACACCGGGGAGCTGTTTTTT.

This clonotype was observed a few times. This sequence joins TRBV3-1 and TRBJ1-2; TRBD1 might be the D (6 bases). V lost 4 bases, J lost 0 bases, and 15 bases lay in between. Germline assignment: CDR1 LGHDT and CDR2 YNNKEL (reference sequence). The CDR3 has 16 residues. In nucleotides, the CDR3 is TGTGCCAGCAGCCGGGGGGGGCCAGCGGCTAACTATGGCTACACCTTC. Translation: CASSRGGPAANYGYTF.

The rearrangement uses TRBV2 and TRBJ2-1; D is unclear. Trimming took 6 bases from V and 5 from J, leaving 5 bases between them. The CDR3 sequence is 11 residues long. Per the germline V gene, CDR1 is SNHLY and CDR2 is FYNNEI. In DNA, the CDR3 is TGTGCCAGCAGCGAGAACAATGAGCAGTTCTTC. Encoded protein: CASSENNEQFF.

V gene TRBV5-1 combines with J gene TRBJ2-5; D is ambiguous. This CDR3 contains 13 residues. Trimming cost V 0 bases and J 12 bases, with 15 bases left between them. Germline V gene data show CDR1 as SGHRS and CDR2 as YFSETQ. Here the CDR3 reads CASSLAGLSREYF. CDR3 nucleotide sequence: TGCGCCAGCAGCTTGGCCGGGCTCAGCCGGGAGTACTTC.

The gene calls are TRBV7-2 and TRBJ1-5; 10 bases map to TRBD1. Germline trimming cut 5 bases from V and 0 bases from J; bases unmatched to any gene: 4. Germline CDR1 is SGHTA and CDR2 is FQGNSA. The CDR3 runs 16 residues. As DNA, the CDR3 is TGTGCCAGCAGCCGGGACAGGGGCGTTAGCAATCAGCCCCAGCATTTT. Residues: CASSRDRGVSNQPQHF.

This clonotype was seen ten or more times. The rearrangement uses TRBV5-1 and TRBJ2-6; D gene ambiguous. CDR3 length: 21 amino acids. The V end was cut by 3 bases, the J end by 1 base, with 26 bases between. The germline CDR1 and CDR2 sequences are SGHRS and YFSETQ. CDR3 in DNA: TGCGCCAGCAGCTCACTCCGAACCGGCAGAGAAATGTCTTCTGGGGCCAACGTCCTGACTTTC. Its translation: CASSSLRTGREMSSGANVLTF. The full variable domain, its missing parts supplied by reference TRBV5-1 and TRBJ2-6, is KAGVTQTPRYLIKTRGQQVTLSCSPISGHRSVSWYQQTPGQGLQFLFEYFSETQRNKGNFPGRFSGRQFSNSRSEMNVSTLELGDSALYLCASSSLRTGREMSSGANVLTFGAGSRLTVL.

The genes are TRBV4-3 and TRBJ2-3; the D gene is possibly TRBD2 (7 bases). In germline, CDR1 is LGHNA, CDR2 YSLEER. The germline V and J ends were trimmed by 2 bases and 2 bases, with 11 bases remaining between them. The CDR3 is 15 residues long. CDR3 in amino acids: CASSQRGGPTDTQYF. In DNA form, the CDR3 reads TGCGCCAGCAGCCAAAGGGGGGGACCCACAGATACGCAGTATTTT.

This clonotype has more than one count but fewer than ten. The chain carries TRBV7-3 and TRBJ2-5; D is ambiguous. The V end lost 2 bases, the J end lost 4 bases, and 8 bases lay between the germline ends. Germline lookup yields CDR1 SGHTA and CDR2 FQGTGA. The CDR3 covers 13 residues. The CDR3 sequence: CASSLGTGETQYF. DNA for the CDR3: TGTGCCAGCAGCTTAGGCACGGGAGAGACCCAGTACTTC.

CDR3 protein: CSARDSMNTEAFF. DNA for the CDR3: TGCAGTGCTAGAGATTCCATGAACACTGAAGCTTTCTTT. The chain has TRBV20-1 and TRBJ1-1; D remains unclear. This CDR3 has 13 residues. Germline V gene data show CDR1 as DFQATT and CDR2 as SNEGSKA (reference sequence). Trimming removed 0 bases from V and 0 bases from J, with 5 bases in between.